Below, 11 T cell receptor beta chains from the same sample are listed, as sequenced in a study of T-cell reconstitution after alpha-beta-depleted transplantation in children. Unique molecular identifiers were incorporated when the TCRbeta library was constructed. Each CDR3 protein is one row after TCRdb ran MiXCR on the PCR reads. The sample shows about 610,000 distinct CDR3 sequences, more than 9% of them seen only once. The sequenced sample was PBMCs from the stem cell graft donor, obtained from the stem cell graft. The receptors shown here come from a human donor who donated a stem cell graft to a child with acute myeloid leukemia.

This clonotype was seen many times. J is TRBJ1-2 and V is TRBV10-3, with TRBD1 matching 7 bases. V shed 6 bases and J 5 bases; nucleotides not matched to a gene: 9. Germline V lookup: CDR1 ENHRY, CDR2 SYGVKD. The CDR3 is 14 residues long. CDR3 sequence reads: CAIRPGGLEYGYTF. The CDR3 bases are TGTGCCATCAGACCAGGGGGGCTCGAGTATGGCTACACCTTC.

CDR3 residues: CSARDRSGLETQYF. The CDR3 DNA reads as TGCAGTGCTAGAGACCGATCTGGGTTAGAGACCCAGTACTTC. The chain couples TRBV20-1 to TRBJ2-5; D is unclear. V was clipped by 0 bases and J by 4 bases, with 12 bases between them. Germline V gene data show CDR1 as DFQATT and CDR2 as SNEGSKA (reference sequence). The CDR3 length is 14 residues.

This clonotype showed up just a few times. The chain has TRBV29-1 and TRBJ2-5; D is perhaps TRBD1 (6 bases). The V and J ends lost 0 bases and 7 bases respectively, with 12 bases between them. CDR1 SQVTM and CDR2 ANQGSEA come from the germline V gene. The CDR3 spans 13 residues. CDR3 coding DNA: TGCAGCGTTGAAGACTCTGGGGGCGGGACCCAGTACTTC. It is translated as CSVEDSGGGTQYF.

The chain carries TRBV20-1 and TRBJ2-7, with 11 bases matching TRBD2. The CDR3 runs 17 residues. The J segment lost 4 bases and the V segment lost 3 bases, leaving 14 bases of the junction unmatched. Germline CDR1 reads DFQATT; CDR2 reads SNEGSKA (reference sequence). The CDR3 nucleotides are TGCAGTGCTAGGGCCCCCTCGACTAGCGGGATGGCATACGAGCAGTACTTC. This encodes CSARAPSTSGMAYEQYF.

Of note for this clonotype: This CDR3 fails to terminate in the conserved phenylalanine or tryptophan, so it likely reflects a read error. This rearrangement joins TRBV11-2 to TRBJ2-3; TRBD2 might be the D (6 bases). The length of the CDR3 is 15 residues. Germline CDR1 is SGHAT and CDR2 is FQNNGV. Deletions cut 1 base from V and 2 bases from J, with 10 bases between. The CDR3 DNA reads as TGTGCCAGCAGCTTAGCCGGAGGGTCCACAGATACGCAGTATCTT. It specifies CASSLAGGSTDTQYL.

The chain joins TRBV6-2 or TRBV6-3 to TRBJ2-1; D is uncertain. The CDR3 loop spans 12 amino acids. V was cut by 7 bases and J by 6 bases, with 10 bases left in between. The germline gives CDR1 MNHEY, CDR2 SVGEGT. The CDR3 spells CASTPPSNEQFF. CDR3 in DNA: TGTGCCAGCACCCCCCCGAGCAATGAGCAGTTCTTC.

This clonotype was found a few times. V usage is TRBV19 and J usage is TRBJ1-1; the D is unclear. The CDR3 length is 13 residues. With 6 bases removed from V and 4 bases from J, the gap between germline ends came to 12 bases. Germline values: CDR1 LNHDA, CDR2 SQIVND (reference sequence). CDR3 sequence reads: CASSRDGITEAFF. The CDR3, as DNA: TGTGCCAGTAGCCGGGATGGGATCACTGAAGCTTTCTTT.

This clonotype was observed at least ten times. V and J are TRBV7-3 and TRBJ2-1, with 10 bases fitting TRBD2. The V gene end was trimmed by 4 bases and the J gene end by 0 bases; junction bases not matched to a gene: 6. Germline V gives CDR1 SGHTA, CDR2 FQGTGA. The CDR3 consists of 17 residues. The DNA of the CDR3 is TGTGCCAGCAGCTCATACCCTAGCGGGAGCTCCTACAATGAGCAGTTCTTC. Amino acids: CASSSYPSGSSYNEQFF. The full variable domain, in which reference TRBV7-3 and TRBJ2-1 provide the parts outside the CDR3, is GAGVSQTPSNKVTEKGKYVELRCDPISGHTALYWYRQSLGQGPEFLIYFQGTGAADDSGLPNDRFFAVRPEGSVSTLKIQRTERGDSAVYLCASSSYPSGSSYNEQFFGPGTRLTVL.

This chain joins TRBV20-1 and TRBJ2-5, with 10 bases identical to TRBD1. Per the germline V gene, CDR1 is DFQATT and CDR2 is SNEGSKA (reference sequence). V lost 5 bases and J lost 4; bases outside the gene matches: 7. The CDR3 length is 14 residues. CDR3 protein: CSAHPGQGRETQYF. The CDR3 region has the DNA TGCAGTGCTCATCCGGGACAGGGGCGAGAGACCCAGTACTTC.

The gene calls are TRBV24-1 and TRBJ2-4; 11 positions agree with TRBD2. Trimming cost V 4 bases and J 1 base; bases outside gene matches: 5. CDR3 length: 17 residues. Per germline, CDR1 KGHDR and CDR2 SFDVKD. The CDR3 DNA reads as TGTGCCACCAGTGACCCAACTAGCGGGAGCGCCAAAAACATTCAGTACTTC. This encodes CATSDPTSGSAKNIQYF.

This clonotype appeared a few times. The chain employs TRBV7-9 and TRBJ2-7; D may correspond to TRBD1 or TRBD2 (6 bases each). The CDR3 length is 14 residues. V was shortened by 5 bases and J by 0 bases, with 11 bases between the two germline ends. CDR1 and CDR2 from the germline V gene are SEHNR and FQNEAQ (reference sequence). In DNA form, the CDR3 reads TGTGCCAGCAGCGTCCCGGGGGCCTCCTACGAGCAGTACTTC. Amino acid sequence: CASSVPGASYEQYF.